The 21 T cell receptor beta chains reported below all come from one sample, sequenced in a study of T cell clonotyping in hematopoietic cell transplantation. This table comes from immunoSEQ multiplex PCR, and its TCRdb copy is limited to in-frame clones, with some not included. Seen here are over 8,500 clones, roughly nine tenths observed once, and the top ten hold over 30%. The specimen comprised PBMCs, sampled 180 days after allogeneic stem cell transplant. These receptors originate from a human patient who had an allogeneic stem cell transplant, so the T cells may come from the graft donor. The donor label of this sample is uncertain. Some clones in this sample may be carry-over from other donors' samples.

V is TRBV29-1 and J is TRBJ2-7; 7 nucleotides agree with TRBD1. Germline V lookup: CDR1 SQVTM, CDR2 ANQGSEA. After removal of 1 base from V and 3 bases from J, the junction contained 3 bases not matched to a gene. The CDR3 loop spans 13 amino acids. CDR3 sequence (DNA): TGCAGCGTTGAAGGGGGACAGTTCTACGAGCAGTACTTC. Its protein product is CSVEGGQFYEQYF.

The chain is built from TRBV28 and TRBJ2-7; D is uncertain. Germline lookup yields CDR1 MDHEN and CDR2 SYDVKM. The CDR3 is 12 amino acids. V gave up 4 bases and J gave up 2 bases, with 6 bases separating them. The CDR3 spells CASSSKPYEQYF. CDR3 bases: TGTGCCAGCAGTTCCAAACCCTACGAGCAGTACTTC.

This clone was recorded once. The J gene is TRBJ1-1, the V gene TRBV27; the D gene is possibly TRBD1 (5 bases). The CDR3 consists of 14 residues. Deletions cut 6 bases from V and 0 bases from J, with 11 bases between. Germline CDR1 reads MNHEY; CDR2 reads SMNVEV (reference sequence). The CDR3 loop is CASSQPTVNTEAFF. The CDR3 nucleotides are TGTGCCAGCAGCCAACCGACAGTGAACACTGAAGCTTTCTTT.

The rearrangement links TRBV5-1 to TRBJ2-1, with TRBD2 matching 8 bases. This CDR3 comprises 15 residues. V lost 5 bases and J lost 0; bases outside the gene matches: 4. CDR1 and CDR2 from the germline V gene are SGHRS and YFSETQ. The CDR3 is CASRIAGSSYNEQFF. DNA of the CDR3: TGCGCCAGCAGGATAGCGGGGAGCTCCTACAATGAGCAGTTCTTC.

The chain employs TRBV27 and TRBJ2-2; D not resolved. This CDR3 spans 14 amino acids. Germline CDR1 MNHEY, CDR2 SMNVEV (reference sequence). V lost 4 bases and J 2 bases, leaving 8 bases between the germline ends. This CDR3 is CASSSDDNTGELFF. The CDR3 DNA reads TGTGCCAGCAGTTCCGACGATAACACCGGGGAGCTGTTTTTT.

This clone was seen more than once but under ten times. The chain recombines TRBV19 with TRBJ2-1, with D possibly TRBD1 on 6 matching bases. CDR1 is LNHDA, CDR2 SQIVND, per germline (reference sequence). V lost 3 bases and J 0 bases, leaving 9 bases between the germline ends. The CDR3 extends over 15 amino acids. The CDR3 sequence is CASSIQGSSYNEQFF. In DNA form, the CDR3 reads TGTGCCAGTAGTATCCAGGGGAGCTCCTACAATGAGCAGTTCTTC.

V and J are TRBV7-9 and TRBJ2-7; D ambiguous. Deletions cut 3 bases from V and 7 bases from J, with 10 bases between. There are 12 residues in the CDR3. CDR1 SEHNR and CDR2 FQNEAQ come from the germline V gene (reference sequence). The CDR3, as DNA: TGTGCCAGCAGCTTCCGACCGAGGGAGCAGTACTTC. Its translation is CASSFRPREQYF.

CDR3 DNA sequence: TGTGCCAGCAGCTTAGGGAACCCCAATCAGCCCCAGCATTTT. Protein product: CASSLGNPNQPQHF. This chain links TRBV7-2 with TRBJ1-5; unclear D gene. Germline V gives CDR1 SGHTA, CDR2 FQGNSA. This CDR3 is built from 14 residues. The V gene lost 1 base and the J gene lost 3 bases, with 7 bases spanning the gap.

The chain couples TRBV5-1 to TRBJ1-2; tentative D call: TRBD1 (5 bases). Trimming removed 1 base at V and 3 bases at J, with 13 bases between. CDR3 length: 15 amino acids. CDR1 is SGHRS, CDR2 YFSETQ, per germline. CDR3 amino acids: CASSLSPRGDYGYTF. The CDR3 DNA reads as TGCGCCAGCAGCTTGAGTCCGCGGGGGGACTATGGCTACACCTTC.

The V call is TRBV7-6, the J call TRBJ2-1, with TRBD2 matching 11 bases. Germline loops: CDR1 SGHVS, CDR2 FNYEAQ. This CDR3 comprises 14 residues. The junction had 4 bases not matched to a gene; V was cut back by 5 bases and J by 7 bases. CDR3 amino acids: CASSLGLAGNEQFF. CDR3 nucleotide sequence: TGTGCCAGCAGCCTAGGACTAGCGGGTAATGAGCAGTTCTTC.

This sequence joins TRBV29-1 and TRBJ1-1; a possible D gene is TRBD1 (5 bases). Trimming took off 5 bases at V and 4 bases at J, with 14 bases between the two ends. The CDR3 sequence is 13 residues long. Germline V gives CDR1 SQVTM, CDR2 ANQGSEA. The DNA of the CDR3 is TGCAGCGTTAGTGTTGAGAGGGGCACTGAAGCTTTCTTT. It yields the protein CSVSVERGTEAFF.

The chain has TRBV11-3 and TRBJ2-2, with D perhaps TRBD2 (6 bases). The CDR3 has 12 amino acids. Germline lookup yields CDR1 SGHNT and CDR2 YENEEA. The V end was cut by 4 bases, the J end by 15 bases, with 15 bases between. DNA for the CDR3: TGTGCCAGCAGCTACCGGGACTCTGTGGTGTTTTTT. Its translation is CASSYRDSVVFF.

The CDR3 nucleotides are TGTGCCAGCAGAGCAGCCCGCCGGGCCAGGACCTTGGGCACAGATACGCAGTATTTT. Its protein product is CASRAARRARTLGTDTQYF. V is TRBV27 and J is TRBJ2-3; D is undetermined. The V gene lost 6 bases and the J gene lost 1 base, with 26 bases spanning the gap. The CDR3 runs to 19 residues. The germline gives CDR1 MNHEY, CDR2 SMNVEV (reference sequence).

V gene TRBV9 combines with J gene TRBJ1-2; possibly TRBD1 for D (6 bases). The CDR3 totals 12 residues. Per the germline V gene, CDR1 is SGDLS and CDR2 is YYNGEE. Trimming shortened V by 4 bases and J by 8 bases, and 12 bases separated the two germline ends. CDR3: CASSRVGGGYTF. The CDR3 DNA sequence: TGTGCCAGCAGCCGGGTAGGGGGGGGCTACACCTTC.

With regard to this clone: Relative to the germline gene, one junction end is altered; a read error may explain this. The gene calls are TRBV29-1 and TRBJ2-7; D gene uncertain. This CDR3 is built from 13 residues. The germline gives CDR1 SQVTM, CDR2 ANQGSEA. CDR3 sequence: CNVAVDTSYEQYF. CDR3 nucleotides: TGCAACGTTGCTGTTGACACATCCTACGAGCAGTACTTC.

The chain links TRBV4-1 to TRBJ2-2; no reliable D call. Looked up from germline, CDR1 is MGHRA and CDR2 is YSYEKL. Deletions cut 1 base from V and 4 bases from J, with 7 bases between. The CDR3 is 14 residues long. The DNA of the CDR3 is TGCGCCAGCAGCCAAGGTCCCCGCACCGGGGAGCTGTTTTTT. It specifies CASSQGPRTGELFF.

The chain joins TRBV5-8 to TRBJ1-1, with D maybe TRBD1 (5 bases). CDR3 length: 14 residues. Germline lookup yields CDR1 SGHTS and CDR2 YDEGEE. The V end was cut by 4 bases, the J end by 1 base, with 11 bases between. The chain's CDR3 is CASSLGATNTEAFF. The DNA for the CDR3 is TGTGCCAGCAGCCTCGGGGCTACGAACACTGAAGCTTTCTTT.

The chain carries TRBV5-1 and TRBJ1-6; TRBD1 might be the D (6 bases). Germline CDR1 is SGHRS and CDR2 is YFSETQ. The CDR3 is made up of 14 amino acids. V dropped 4 bases and J dropped 6 bases, with 11 bases sitting between them. The CDR3 sequence is CASSPGGANSPLHF. The DNA of the CDR3 is TGCGCCAGCAGCCCGGGGGGGGCTAATTCACCCCTCCACTTT. The full variable domain, completed using reference TRBV5-1 and TRBJ1-6, is KAGVTQTPRYLIKTRGQQVTLSCSPISGHRSVSWYQQTPGQGLQFLFEYFSETQRNKGNFPGRFSGRQFSNSRSEMNVSTLELGDSALYLCASSPGGANSPLHFGNGTRLTVT.

The rearrangement uses TRBV6-1 and TRBJ1-2; D is possibly TRBD1 (6 bases). Per the germline V gene, CDR1 is MNHNS and CDR2 is SASEGT. Trimming shortened V by 6 bases and J by 2 bases, and 13 bases separated the two germline ends. The CDR3 has 14 residues. CDR3 bases: TGTGCCAGCAGAGGACAGCGAGTGAACTATGGCTACACCTTC. Residues: CASRGQRVNYGYTF.

The chain joins TRBV9 to TRBJ2-7; 10 nucleotides align to TRBD1. Germline V gene lookup returns CDR1 SGDLS and CDR2 YYNGEE. CDR3 size: 14 residues. Germline trimming cut 4 bases from V and 4 bases from J; bases unmatched to any gene: 5. The CDR3 DNA reads TGTGCCAGCAGCTTCGGACAGGGGGGATACGAGCAGTACTTC. Translation: CASSFGQGGYEQYF.

The chain uses TRBV7-2 and TRBJ1-2; 7 positions match TRBD1. Germline V gene data show CDR1 as SGHTA and CDR2 as FQGNSA. The CDR3 extends over 14 amino acids. Trimming took 4 bases from V and 8 from J; bases not matched to a gene: 10. This CDR3 is CASSSTTGMRGYTF. In nucleotides, the CDR3 is TGTGCCAGCAGCTCCACGACAGGGATGAGGGGCTACACCTTC. Filled out from reference TRBV7-2 and TRBJ1-2, the complete variable domain reads GAGVSQSPSNKVTEKGKDVELRCDPISGHTALYWYRQSLGQGLEFLIYFQGNSAPDKSGLPSDRFSAERTGGSVSTLTIQRTQQEDSAVYLCASSSTTGMRGYTFGSGTRLTVV.